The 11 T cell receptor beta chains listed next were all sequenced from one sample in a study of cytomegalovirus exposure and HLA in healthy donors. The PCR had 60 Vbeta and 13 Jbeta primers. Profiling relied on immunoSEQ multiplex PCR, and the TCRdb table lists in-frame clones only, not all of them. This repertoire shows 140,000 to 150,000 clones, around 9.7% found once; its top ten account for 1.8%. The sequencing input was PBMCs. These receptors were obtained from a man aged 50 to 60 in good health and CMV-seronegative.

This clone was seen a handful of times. The CDR3 spells CASRPSTHNQPQHF. The CDR3, as DNA: TGTGCCAGCAGACCTTCGACACACAATCAGCCCCAGCATTTT. The rearrangement links TRBV6-5 to TRBJ1-5; D is uncertain. V was shortened by 6 bases and J by 3 bases, with 12 bases between the two germline ends. CDR3 length: 14 amino acids. Germline V lookup: CDR1 MNHEY, CDR2 SVGAGI.

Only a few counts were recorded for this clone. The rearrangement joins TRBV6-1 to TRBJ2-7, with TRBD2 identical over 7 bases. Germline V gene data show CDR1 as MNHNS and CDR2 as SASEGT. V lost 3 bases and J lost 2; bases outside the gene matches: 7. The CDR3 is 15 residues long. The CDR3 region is CASSDGGTTAYEQYF. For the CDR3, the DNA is TGTGCCAGCAGTGATGGGGGGACTACCGCCTACGAGCAGTACTTC.

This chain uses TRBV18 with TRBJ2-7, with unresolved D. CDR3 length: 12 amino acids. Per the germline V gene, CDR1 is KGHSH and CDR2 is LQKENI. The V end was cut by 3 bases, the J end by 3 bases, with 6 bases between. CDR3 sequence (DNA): TGTGCCAGCTCACCGACACTCTACGAGCAGTACTTC. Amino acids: CASSPTLYEQYF.

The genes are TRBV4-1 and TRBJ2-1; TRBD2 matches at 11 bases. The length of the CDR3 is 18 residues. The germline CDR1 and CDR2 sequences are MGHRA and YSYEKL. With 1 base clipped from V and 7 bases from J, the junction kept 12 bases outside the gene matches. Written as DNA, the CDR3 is TGCGCCAGCAGCCAAGGGGTACTAGCGGGAGACCCGGGGAATGAGCAGTTCTTC. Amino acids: CASSQGVLAGDPGNEQFF.

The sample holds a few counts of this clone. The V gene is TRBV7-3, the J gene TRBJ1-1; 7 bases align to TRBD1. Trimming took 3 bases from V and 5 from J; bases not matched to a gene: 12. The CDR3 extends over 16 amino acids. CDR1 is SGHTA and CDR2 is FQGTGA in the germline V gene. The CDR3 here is CASSFQGEYFYTEAFF. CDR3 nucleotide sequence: TGTGCCAGCAGCTTCCAGGGGGAGTACTTTTATACTGAAGCTTTCTTT. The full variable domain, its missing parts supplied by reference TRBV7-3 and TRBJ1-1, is GAGVSQTPSNKVTEKGKYVELRCDPISGHTALYWYRQSLGQGPEFLIYFQGTGAADDSGLPNDRFFAVRPEGSVSTLKIQRTERGDSAVYLCASSFQGEYFYTEAFFGQGTRLTVV.

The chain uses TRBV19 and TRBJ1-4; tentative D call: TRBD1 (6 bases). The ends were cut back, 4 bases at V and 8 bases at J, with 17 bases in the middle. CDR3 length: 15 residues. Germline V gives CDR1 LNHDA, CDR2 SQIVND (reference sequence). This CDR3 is CASSTRDIRWEKLFF. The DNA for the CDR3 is TGTGCCAGTAGTACCCGGGACATTAGATGGGAAAAACTGTTTTTT.

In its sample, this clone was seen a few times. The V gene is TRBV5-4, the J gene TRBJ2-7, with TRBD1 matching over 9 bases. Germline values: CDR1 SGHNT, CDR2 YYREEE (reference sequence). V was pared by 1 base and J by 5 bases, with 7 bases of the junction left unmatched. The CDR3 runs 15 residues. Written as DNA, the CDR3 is TGTGCCAGCAGCTTGCTGCGGACAGGGGACCACGAGCAGTACTTC. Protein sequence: CASSLLRTGDHEQYF.

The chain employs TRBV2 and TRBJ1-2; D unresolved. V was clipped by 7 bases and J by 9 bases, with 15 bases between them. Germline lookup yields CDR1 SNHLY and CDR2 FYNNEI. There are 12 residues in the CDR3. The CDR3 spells CASNTLTMSYTF. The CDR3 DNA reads TGTGCCAGCAACACTCTTACTATGAGCTACACCTTC.

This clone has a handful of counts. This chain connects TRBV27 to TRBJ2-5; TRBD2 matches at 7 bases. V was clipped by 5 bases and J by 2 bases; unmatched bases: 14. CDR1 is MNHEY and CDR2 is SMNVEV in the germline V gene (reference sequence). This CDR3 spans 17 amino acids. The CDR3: CASSPLGLAAVQETQYF. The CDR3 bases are TGTGCCAGCAGTCCCCTTGGGCTAGCGGCTGTTCAAGAGACCCAGTACTTC.

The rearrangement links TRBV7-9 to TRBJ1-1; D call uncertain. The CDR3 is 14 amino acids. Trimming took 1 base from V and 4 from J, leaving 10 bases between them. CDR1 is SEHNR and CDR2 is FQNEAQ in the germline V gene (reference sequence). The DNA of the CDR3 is TGTGCCAGCAGCTTAGACAGTGCAATCACTGAAGCTTTCTTT. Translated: CASSLDSAITEAFF.

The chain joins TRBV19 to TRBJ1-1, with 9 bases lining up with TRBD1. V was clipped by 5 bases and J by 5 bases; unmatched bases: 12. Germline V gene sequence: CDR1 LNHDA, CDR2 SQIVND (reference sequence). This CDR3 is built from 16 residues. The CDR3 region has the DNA TGTGCCAGTAGTCCCCAGCCCGGACAGGGGAAGACTGAAGCTTTCTTT. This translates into CASSPQPGQGKTEAFF.